This T cell receptor beta chain was recovered during a study of cytomegalovirus exposure and HLA in healthy donors. This clone was seen more than once but under ten times. What it binds is unknown. Findings of the study overall: Data from an earlier analysis indicated that most TCR beta V segments were productive either about 90% or about 30% of the time. TCR beta chains associated with HLA were, in a later analysis, more clonally expanded than equally common others.

Amplification used 60 Vbeta primers and 13 Jbeta primers. Repertoires were generated with immunoSEQ multiplex PCR, while TCRdb's copy carries only in-frame clones and drops some. The sample contains roughly 100,000 clones, about 74% of which appear only once. There are 14 residues in the CDR3. V dropped 7 bases and J dropped 2 bases, with 14 bases sitting between them. From germline, CDR1 is SGHVS and CDR2 FQNEAQ. The sequenced material came from PBMCs. This TCR came from a female donor in good health and CMV-seronegative. The chain joins TRBV7-8 to TRBJ1-1; no definite D call. CDR3 region: CASIPQTVNTEAFF. CDR3 DNA sequence: TGTGCCAGCATCCCCCAAACAGTCAACACTGAAGCTTTCTTT.